The next 26 T cell receptor beta chains were all read from a single sample in a study of T cell repertoires in cytomegalovirus infection. The antigens for these receptors are not known. TCRdb redid the calling of the reads with MiXCR, one entry per CDR3 protein. This sample has about 920,000 distinct CDR3 sequences, with around 30% found just once. Sequenced material: cultured CD8+ T cells from PBMCs, taken from culture after CMV antigen stimulation. These receptors were obtained from a human donor in good health (CMV status not recorded). Some clones in this sample may be carry-over from other donors' samples.

V usage is TRBV25-1 and J usage is TRBJ1-1; no reliable D call. The V and J ends lost 3 bases and 11 bases respectively, with 10 bases between them. Germline CDR1 reads MGHDK; CDR2 reads SYGVNS. The CDR3 has 11 residues. Here the CDR3 DNA reads TGTGCCAGCAGTGACCGGGAACGGGCTTTCTTT. Translation: CASSDRERAFF.

This clonotype was found many times. The chain couples TRBV7-2 to TRBJ2-7; D is perhaps TRBD2 (6 bases). The germline V gene has CDR1 SGHTA and CDR2 FQGNSA. CDR3 length equals 13 residues. The V and J ends lost 3 bases and 4 bases respectively, with 10 bases between them. Written as DNA, the CDR3 is TGTGCCAGCAGCTTCGGCGGGAAGTACGAGCAGTACTTC. This codes for CASSFGGKYEQYF.

This clonotype occurred a few times. The chain links TRBV19 to TRBJ1-1, with D possibly being TRBD1 (6 bases). With 2 bases removed from V and 2 bases from J, the gap between germline ends came to 21 bases. The CDR3 covers 18 residues. Germline CDR1 and CDR2: LNHDA and SQIVND (reference sequence). CDR3 loop: CASSIRPGHLTHNTEAFF. As DNA, the CDR3 is TGTGCCAGTAGTATACGGCCGGGACACCTAACTCACAACACTGAAGCTTTCTTT. Together with reference TRBV19 and TRBJ1-1, the CDR3 gives the full variable domain: DGGITQSPKYLFRKEGQNVTLSCEQNLNHDAMYWYRQDPGQGLRLIYYSQIVNDFQKGDIAEGYSVSREKKESFPLTVTSAQKNPTAFYLCASSIRPGHLTHNTEAFFGQGTRLTVV.

The chain combines TRBV27 with TRBJ2-7; 9 positions agree with TRBD1. Trimming at V came to 8 bases and at J to 4 bases, leaving 9 bases not matched to a gene. Per the germline V gene, CDR1 is MNHEY and CDR2 is SMNVEV (reference sequence). The CDR3 sequence is 14 residues long. DNA for the CDR3: TGTGCCAGCGCCCCAACAGGGGGCGCGTACGAGCAGTACTTC. Its translation: CASAPTGGAYEQYF.

The gene calls are TRBV6-5 and TRBJ1-6, with D unclear. V lost 8 bases and J lost 10, with 15 bases in between. The CDR3 is 13 residues long. Germline loops: CDR1 MNHEY, CDR2 SVGAGI. In nucleotides, the CDR3 is TGTGCCAGCCGCCCGGGTCCTGGCTCACCCCTCCACTTT. This encodes CASRPGPGSPLHF.

This clonotype was seen a handful of times. The CDR3 spells CASSPPTTGIGTEAFF. The DNA for the CDR3 is TGTGCCAGCAGCCCCCCCACGACAGGGATCGGCACTGAAGCTTTCTTT. The genes are TRBV7-9 and TRBJ1-1, with TRBD1 matching over 7 bases. V was pared by 5 bases and J by 4 bases, with 13 bases of the junction left unmatched. Looked up from germline, CDR1 is SEHNR and CDR2 is FQNEAQ (reference sequence). CDR3 length: 16 residues.

The V call is TRBV20-1, the J call TRBJ2-1; no definite D call. The CDR3 is made up of 14 amino acids. The germline V and J ends were trimmed by 3 bases and 9 bases, with 18 bases remaining between them. The germline CDR1 and CDR2 sequences are DFQATT and SNEGSKA (reference sequence). Written as DNA, the CDR3 is TGCAGTGCTAGCATTCTTCTTACCCGCGTTGAGCAGTTCTTC. Translation gives CSASILLTRVEQFF.

This clonotype was counted many times. This sequence joins TRBV7-9 and TRBJ1-5, with TRBD1 as a possible D gene (6 bases). Trimming removed 5 bases at V and 7 bases at J, with 9 bases between. This CDR3 has 12 residues. Germline CDR1 is SEHNR and CDR2 is FQNEAQ (reference sequence). CDR3 protein: CASSDRYQPQHF. CDR3 nucleotides: TGTGCCAGCAGCGACAGGTACCAGCCCCAGCATTTT. Complete variable domain (other parts from reference TRBV7-9 and TRBJ1-5): DTGVSQNPRHKITKRGQNVTFRCDPISEHNRLYWYRQTLGQGPEFLTYFQNEAQLEKSRLLSDRFSAERPKGSFSTLEIQRTEQGDSAMYLCASSDRYQPQHFGDGTRLSIL.

This clonotype was picked up many times. The V and J genes are TRBV7-3 and TRBJ2-1; D might be TRBD1 or TRBD2, each matching 6 bases. The V gene lost 2 bases and the J gene lost 5 bases, with 16 bases spanning the gap. This CDR3 has 16 amino acids. Germline-derived CDR1 and CDR2 are SGHTA and FQGTGA. CDR3 nucleotides: TGTGCCAGCAGCTTAGGACGGGGGCCGGTTCACAATGAGCAGTTCTTC. Amino acids: CASSLGRGPVHNEQFF.

The CDR3 loop is CASTSHGGEQFF. CDR3 bases: TGTGCCAGCACTTCTCATGGTGGTGAGCAGTTCTTC. The chain employs TRBV5-3 and TRBJ2-1, with no clear D. TRBV5-3 is flagged as an ORF with uncertain function. CDR3 length: 12 residues. V was pared by 8 bases and J by 9 bases, with 15 bases between.

This chain links TRBV7-2 with TRBJ2-7; D perhaps matches TRBD1 (5 bases). In germline, CDR1 is SGHTA, CDR2 FQGNSA. V gave up 1 base and J gave up 0 bases, with 10 bases separating them. This CDR3 contains 15 residues. CDR3 sequence (DNA): TGTGCCAGCAGCTTAGACAGGCGTATCTCCTACGAGCAGTACTTC. It yields the protein CASSLDRRISYEQYF. Variable domain in full (rest from reference TRBV7-2 and TRBJ2-7): GAGVSQSPSNKVTEKGKDVELRCDPISGHTALYWYRQSLGQGLEFLIYFQGNSAPDKSGLPSDRFSAERTGGSVSTLTIQRTQQEDSAVYLCASSLDRRISYEQYFGPGTRLTVT.

This sequence joins TRBV15 and TRBJ2-2, with 7 bases lining up with TRBD2. The germline V gene encodes CDR1 LNHNV and CDR2 YYDKDF (reference sequence). V dropped 4 bases and J dropped 6; count of bases not matched to a gene: 11. The CDR3 contains 16 residues. Here the CDR3 reads CATSNGLEGIPGELFF. The CDR3 nucleotides are TGTGCCACCAGCAACGGACTAGAAGGTATCCCCGGGGAGCTGTTTTTT.

The count of this clonotype is one. V usage is TRBV6-5 and J usage is TRBJ2-3, with D tentatively TRBD1 or TRBD2 (5 bases each). The V gene's germline CDR1 is MNHEY and CDR2 SVGAGI. V gave up 0 bases and J gave up 2 bases, with 9 bases separating them. The CDR3 is 15 residues long. The CDR3 sequence is CASSYSTGTTDTQYF. The CDR3 DNA is TGTGCCAGCAGTTACTCGACCGGGACCACAGATACGCAGTATTTT.

The chain carries TRBV16 and TRBJ1-2; 7 nucleotides line up with TRBD1. The V and J ends lost 8 bases and 8 bases, in that order; junction bases with no gene match: 17. The CDR3 consists of 15 residues. Germline V lookup: CDR1 KGHSY, CDR2 FQNENV. This CDR3 is CASGTNRGPPAGYTF. The CDR3 DNA sequence: TGTGCCAGCGGTACAAACAGGGGCCCGCCGGCAGGCTACACCTTC.

This clonotype was picked up a small number of times. The rearrangement uses TRBV2 and TRBJ1-1, with 8 bases aligning to TRBD1. V lost 8 bases to trimming and J lost 5 bases; unmatched junction nucleotides: 4. CDR3 length: 12 residues. Per germline, CDR1 SNHLY and CDR2 FYNNEI. The CDR3 DNA reads TGTGCCAGCGACAGGGGTTATACTGAAGCTTTCTTT. Translated: CASDRGYTEAFF.

The V gene is TRBV7-6, the J gene TRBJ1-1; D uncertain. V was cut by 5 bases and J by 3 bases, with 13 bases left in between. This CDR3 has 14 residues. Germline loops: CDR1 SGHVS, CDR2 FNYEAQ. CDR3 DNA: TGTGCCAGCAGCCCGCGGACGAGGGACACTGAAGCTTTCTTT. This sequence encodes CASSPRTRDTEAFF.

The chain is built from TRBV19 and TRBJ2-6; no clear D gene. Germline CDR1 reads LNHDA; CDR2 reads SQIVND (reference sequence). Trimming took 6 bases from V and 2 from J, leaving 11 bases between them. The CDR3 loop spans 15 amino acids. Here the CDR3 DNA reads TGTGCCAGTAGCCCCGAGCCCGCTGGGGCCAACGTCCTGACTTTC. It codes for CASSPEPAGANVLTF.

This clonotype was picked up many times. The rearrangement uses TRBV7-8 and TRBJ2-5; no definite D call. CDR1 and CDR2 from the germline V gene are SGHVS and FQNEAQ. The CDR3 has 17 amino acids. Trimming left V 2 bases short and J 0 bases short, with 16 bases between. The DNA of the CDR3 is TGTGCCAGCAGCTTATGGAAGTCAGTACACCACCAAGAGACCCAGTACTTC. Its translation is CASSLWKSVHHQETQYF.

The chain couples TRBV5-6 to TRBJ2-7; 11 bases are a match to TRBD1. V shed 4 bases, J shed 3 bases, and the junction held 9 bases outside the gene matches. Germline values: CDR1 SGHDT, CDR2 YYEEEE. The CDR3 is made up of 16 amino acids. DNA for the CDR3: TGTGCCAGCAGCGGGCTGCCGGGACAGGGGGACTACGAGCAGTACTTC. Amino acids: CASSGLPGQGDYEQYF.

A few counts support this clonotype. The rearrangement uses TRBV7-9 and TRBJ2-7; 9 bases are shared with TRBD1. Germline V CDR1 and CDR2: SEHNR, FQNEAQ (reference sequence). The CDR3 runs to 14 residues. The ends lost 8 bases at V and 9 bases at J; junction bases unmatched: 14. The CDR3 here is CASDGGQGTLAQYV. CDR3 in DNA: TGTGCCAGCGACGGGGGACAGGGCACTCTCGCGCAGTACGTC.

V and J are TRBV7-9 and TRBJ2-1; 8 bases agree with TRBD1. Germline trimming cut 5 bases from V and 8 bases from J; bases unmatched to any gene: 8. This CDR3 comprises 14 residues. Germline lookup yields CDR1 SEHNR and CDR2 FQNEAQ (reference sequence). The CDR3: CASSGQGIRHEQFF. The CDR3 bases are TGTGCCAGCAGCGGACAGGGAATAAGACATGAGCAGTTCTTC.

This rearrangement joins TRBV19 to TRBJ2-5, with 9 bases that match TRBD2. J lost 2 bases, V lost 3 bases, and 7 bases had no gene match. Germline CDR1 reads LNHDA; CDR2 reads SQIVND (reference sequence). This CDR3 region has 16 residues. The CDR3 spells CASSIDISGGQETQYF. The CDR3 DNA is TGTGCCAGTAGTATCGATATCAGCGGGGGGCAAGAGACCCAGTACTTC.

The genes are TRBV7-9 and TRBJ2-1, with a weak D call TRBD1 (6 bases). CDR1 is SEHNR and CDR2 is FQNEAQ in the germline V gene (reference sequence). Trimming left V 6 bases short and J 8 bases short, with 20 bases between. CDR3 length: 15 residues. The DNA for the CDR3 is TGTGCCAGCAGGCACGCAGGGGAATGGGGCCATGAGCAGTTCTTC. Its protein product is CASRHAGEWGHEQFF.

This chain links TRBV2 with TRBJ1-2; perhaps TRBD1 as D (6 bases). This CDR3 has 13 residues. V was pared by 7 bases and J by 6 bases, with 15 bases between. From germline, CDR1 is SNHLY and CDR2 FYNNEI. The chain's CDR3 is CASNGGRLNGYTF. The DNA of the CDR3 is TGTGCCAGCAACGGGGGGCGCCTGAATGGCTACACCTTC.

This clonotype has only a few counts. This sequence joins TRBV19 and TRBJ1-1; TRBD1 matches at 8 bases. Germline V gene lookup returns CDR1 LNHDA and CDR2 SQIVND (reference sequence). CDR3 length: 17 residues. Germline trimming cut 7 bases from V and 1 base from J; bases unmatched to any gene: 14. CDR3 residues: CASTPPTPGGANTEAFF. The DNA of the CDR3 is TGTGCCAGTACTCCCCCCACCCCAGGGGGCGCGAACACTGAAGCTTTCTTT.

The chain employs TRBV12-3 or TRBV12-4 and TRBJ2-3; tentatively, D is TRBD2 (5 bases). The CDR3 consists of 16 residues. Trimming took 6 bases from V and 1 from J, leaving 17 bases between them. The CDR3 coding sequence is TGTGCCAGCAGCTTTCGGGTCGGGGAAGGCACAGATACGCAGTATTTT. Translated, it gives CASSFRVGEGTDTQYF.